The 23 T cell receptor beta chains given below trace back to one sample, sequenced in a study of blood T cell repertoires in COVID-19. The assay was immunoSEQ multiplex PCR, and TCRdb's table has in-frame clones only and misses some. This table holds roughly 200,000 clones, 78% found once. The sample taken for sequencing was peripheral blood. The receptors come from a woman of 80 years or more with active or convalescent COVID-19.

This sequence joins TRBV5-4 and TRBJ2-2; no firm D call. Germline V gene sequence: CDR1 SGHNT, CDR2 YYREEE (reference sequence). The CDR3 loop spans 15 amino acids. Trimming cost V 3 bases and J 2 bases, with 11 bases left between them. CDR3 DNA sequence: TGTGCCAGCAGCTACCAGACAATTAACACCGGGGAGCTGTTTTTT. It specifies CASSYQTINTGELFF.

The gene calls are TRBV18 and TRBJ2-1, with TRBD2 matching 9 bases. CDR3 length: 15 amino acids. Germline lookup yields CDR1 KGHSH and CDR2 LQKENI. V lost 2 bases, J lost 4 bases, and 3 bases stayed unmatched. CDR3 sequence: CASSPTSGGYNEQFF. The CDR3 coding sequence is TGTGCCAGCTCACCAACCAGCGGGGGGTACAATGAGCAGTTCTTC.

The chain has TRBV3-1 (or the pseudogene TRBV3-2) and TRBJ2-1; 8 nucleotides align to TRBD2. The CDR3 is made up of 14 amino acids. The V gene's germline CDR1 is LGHDT and CDR2 YNNKEL (reference sequence). J gave up 4 bases and V 7 bases, and 6 bases lay outside the gene matches. In DNA, the CDR3 is TGTGCCAGCAAGGAGCGGGGGAATTACAATGAGCAGTTCTTC. Amino acids: CASKERGNYNEQFF.

This clone was observed a handful of times. The chain is built from TRBV27 and TRBJ1-3; tentative D call: TRBD1 (6 bases). CDR1 and CDR2 from the germline V gene are MNHEY and SMNVEV (reference sequence). There are 14 residues in the CDR3. Trimming took off 2 bases at V and 4 bases at J, with 9 bases between the two ends. The CDR3: CASSLTGRGNTIYF. DNA of the CDR3: TGTGCCAGCAGTTTAACAGGGCGGGGAAACACCATATATTTT.

This clone was recorded at least ten times. The rearrangement uses TRBV3-1 (or the pseudogene TRBV3-2) and TRBJ1-2, with a possible D match to TRBD1 (6 bases). This CDR3 region has 13 residues. CDR1 and CDR2 (germline): LGHDT, YNNKEL (reference sequence). V lost 1 base and J lost 9, with 12 bases in between. Here the CDR3 reads CASSQVTGLRYTF. The CDR3, as DNA: TGTGCCAGCAGCCAAGTGACAGGTCTGCGCTACACCTTC.

The rearrangement links TRBV6-2 or TRBV6-3 to TRBJ2-7, with a weak D call TRBD1 (5 bases). The germline V gene encodes CDR1 MNHEY and CDR2 SVGEGT. The V gene lost 6 bases and the J gene lost 4 bases, with 10 bases spanning the gap. This CDR3 region has 12 residues. The CDR3 reads CASSWRQYEQYF. CDR3 in DNA: TGTGCCAGCAGCTGGAGACAGTACGAGCAGTACTTC.

This clone appeared once. The rearrangement links TRBV19 to TRBJ1-1, with D maybe TRBD1 (5 bases). Between the trimmed V and J ends, which lost 5 bases and 8 bases, there was a span of 12 bases. Germline CDR1 LNHDA, CDR2 SQIVND (reference sequence). The CDR3 totals 12 residues. The CDR3 DNA follows: TGTGCCAGTAGTCCGCGGGGGAGCGAAGCTTTCTTT. Translation: CASSPRGSEAFF.

The rearrangement uses TRBV19 and TRBJ1-4; D may be TRBD1 (6 bases). CDR3 length: 13 amino acids. Germline V CDR1 and CDR2: LNHDA, SQIVND (reference sequence). Deletions cut 1 base from V and 6 bases from J, with 6 bases between. Here the CDR3 DNA reads TGTGCCAGTAGTATAGGACAGGATGAAAAACTGTTTTTT. Its protein is CASSIGQDEKLFF.

The chain joins TRBV28 to TRBJ1-1, with D perhaps matching TRBD1 (6 bases). The CDR3 sequence is 14 residues long. The germline CDR1 and CDR2 sequences are MDHEN and SYDVKM. V shed 11 bases and J shed 6 bases, with 22 bases lying between them. This CDR3 reads CAGTAGGLRAEAFF. The CDR3 DNA follows: TGTGCCGGCACCGCCGGGGGGCTTAGGGCTGAAGCTTTCTTT. Full variable domain (missing parts from reference TRBV28 and TRBJ1-1): DVKVTQSSRYLVKRTGEKVFLECVQDMDHENMFWYRQDPGLGLRLIYFSYDVKMKEKGDIPEGYSVSREKKERFSLILESASTNQTSMYLCAGTAGGLRAEAFFGQGTRLTVV.

The table lists this clone with a few counts. The J gene is TRBJ2-3, the V gene TRBV5-1, with 7 bases matching TRBD2. V trimming: 4 bases; J trimming: 1 base; junction bases outside the gene matches: 6. CDR3 length: 15 residues. Per the germline V gene, CDR1 is SGHRS and CDR2 is YFSETQ. The DNA of the CDR3 is TGCGCCAGCAGCCTGACTAGCCTCGGCACAGATACGCAGTATTTT. It specifies CASSLTSLGTDTQYF.

The V and J genes are TRBV18 and TRBJ1-5, with unresolved D. CDR1 and CDR2 (germline): KGHSH, LQKENI. The CDR3 is 16 amino acids. The germline V and J ends were trimmed by 1 base and 0 bases, with 10 bases remaining between them. The CDR3 spells CASSPLAGYSNQPQHF. In nucleotides, the CDR3 is TGTGCCAGCTCACCACTTGCAGGATATAGCAATCAGCCCCAGCATTTT.

This rearrangement joins TRBV10-2 to TRBJ2-3, with 11 bases identical to TRBD2. V was clipped by 6 bases and J by 3 bases; unmatched bases: 5. Germline V CDR1 and CDR2: WSHSY, SAAADI. The CDR3 consists of 15 residues. CDR3 residues: CASRLTSGVTDTQYF. For the CDR3, the DNA is TGCGCCAGCAGGCTGACTAGCGGGGTAACAGATACGCAGTATTTT.

This clone was recorded once. The chain joins TRBV20-1 to TRBJ2-1; 7 bases are a match to TRBD2. With 3 bases clipped from V and 10 bases from J, the junction kept 9 bases outside the gene matches. The CDR3 extends over 13 amino acids. Germline CDR1 DFQATT, CDR2 SNEGSKA (reference sequence). CDR3 residues: CSASSREGTEQFF. CDR3 nucleotides: TGCAGTGCTAGTTCCAGGGAGGGCACCGAGCAGTTCTTC.

This clone was seen more than once but under ten times. The V and J genes are TRBV28 and TRBJ2-1, with unresolved D. V shed 6 bases and J shed 1 base, with 10 bases lying between them. Germline CDR1 reads MDHEN; CDR2 reads SYDVKM. This CDR3 has 14 residues. DNA for the CDR3: TGTGCCAGCAGCTTTGACACATCCTACAATGAGCAGTTCTTC. Amino acid sequence: CASSFDTSYNEQFF.

V usage is TRBV7-2 and J usage is TRBJ2-2, with a tentative D call TRBD1 (5 bases). The V and J ends lost 3 bases and 5 bases respectively, with 13 bases between them. The V gene's germline CDR1 is SGHTA and CDR2 FQGNSA. CDR3 size: 15 residues. CDR3 nucleotides: TGTGCCAGCAGCTTTGGGCAGGGATGGACCGGGGAGCTGTTTTTT. Its translation is CASSFGQGWTGELFF. The variable domain in full, with the rest retrieved from reference TRBV7-2 and TRBJ2-2, is GAGVSQSPSNKVTEKGKDVELRCDPISGHTALYWYRQSLGQGLEFLIYFQGNSAPDKSGLPSDRFSAERTGGSVSTLTIQRTQQEDSAVYLCASSFGQGWTGELFFGEGSRLTVL.

This clone has a handful of counts. The gene calls are TRBV3-1 (or the pseudogene TRBV3-2) and TRBJ1-2, with a tentative D call TRBD1 (5 bases). The V gene's germline CDR1 is LGHDT and CDR2 YNNKEL (reference sequence). The germline V and J ends were trimmed by 1 base and 3 bases, with 6 bases remaining between them. The CDR3 is 13 amino acids. CDR3: CASSQGTHYGYTF. For the CDR3, the DNA is TGTGCCAGCAGCCAAGGGACACACTATGGCTACACCTTC.

This clone was seen only a few times. J is TRBJ1-2 and V is TRBV5-1, with 8 bases lining up with TRBD1. CDR3 length equals 15 residues. J lost 4 bases, V lost 0 bases, and 5 bases had no gene match. CDR1 is SGHRS, CDR2 YFSETQ, per germline. The CDR3 region is CASSLVGTGAYGYTF. The CDR3 nucleotides are TGCGCCAGCAGCTTGGTGGGGACAGGAGCCTATGGCTACACCTTC.

V and J are TRBV9 and TRBJ2-6; D remains ambiguous. Germline CDR1 SGDLS, CDR2 YYNGEE. The V end lost 0 bases, the J end lost 3 bases, and 7 bases lay between the germline ends. There are 15 residues in the CDR3. The CDR3 nucleotides are TGTGCCAGCAGCGTAGAAACTGGTGGGGCCAACGTCCTGACTTTC. As protein: CASSVETGGANVLTF.

The rearrangement uses TRBV10-3 and TRBJ2-7; 9 positions match TRBD1. V was pared by 5 bases and J by 3 bases, with 2 bases of the junction left unmatched. Per the germline V gene, CDR1 is ENHRY and CDR2 is SYGVKD. This CDR3 contains 13 residues. The CDR3 bases are TGTGCCATCAGTTCGGGACAGGGCTACGAGCAGTACTTC. This sequence encodes CAISSGQGYEQYF.

This clone is a singleton in its sample. J is TRBJ1-2 and V is TRBV12-3 or TRBV12-4; a weak D match, TRBD1 (5 bases). V gave up 5 bases and J gave up 2 bases, with 9 bases separating them. This CDR3 is 13 amino acids long. CDR3 protein: CASSIRGNYGYTF. In nucleotides, the CDR3 is TGTGCCAGCAGTATTAGGGGCAACTATGGCTACACCTTC.

This chain links TRBV28 with TRBJ1-4; D might be TRBD1 (6 bases). The CDR3 loop spans 16 amino acids. Deletions cut 6 bases from V and 7 bases from J, with 21 bases between. CDR1 is MDHEN and CDR2 is SYDVKM in the germline V gene. The CDR3 protein is CASRSRGFLAIEKLFF. The CDR3, as DNA: TGTGCCAGCAGGTCCAGGGGATTTCTAGCTATTGAAAAACTGTTTTTT.

The rearrangement uses TRBV3-1 (or the pseudogene TRBV3-2) and TRBJ1-3; D possibly corresponds to TRBD1 (5 bases). CDR1 LGHDT and CDR2 YNNKEL come from the germline V gene (reference sequence). The CDR3 extends over 19 amino acids. Trimming removed 1 base from V and 0 bases from J, with 19 bases in between. This chain's CDR3 is CASSQVTVGWGLSGNTIYF. The CDR3 DNA reads as TGTGCCAGCAGCCAAGTTACTGTGGGGTGGGGCCTCTCTGGAAACACCATATATTTT.

The chain couples TRBV25-1 to TRBJ1-2; weak D call: TRBD1 (5 bases). The CDR3 is 14 residues long. Trimming took 3 bases from V and 8 from J, leaving 16 bases between them. Per the germline V gene, CDR1 is MGHDK and CDR2 is SYGVNS. The DNA for the CDR3 is TGTGCCAGCAGTGATTCAATACAGGTCGGGGGCTACACCTTC. Protein product: CASSDSIQVGGYTF.